The 12 T cell receptor beta chains presented below share a single source sample, sequenced in a study of T-cell reconstitution after alpha-beta-depleted transplantation in children. Preparing the TCRbeta library involved the use of unique molecular identifiers. A single record per CDR3 protein comes from TCRdb applying MiXCR to the PCR reads. The sample lists around 670,000 distinct CDR3 sequences; 10% to 15% were seen once. This material consisted of PBMCs, taken before TCRalphabeta/CD19-depleted stem cell transplant. These receptors were obtained from a girl under 10 years old with congenital amegakaryocytic thrombocytopenia, due to receive a stem cell transplant.

The V and J genes are TRBV12-3 or TRBV12-4 and TRBJ2-7, with D unresolved. The CDR3 consists of 13 residues. V was cut by 3 bases and J by 1 base, with 7 bases left in between. The CDR3 DNA follows: TGTGCCAGCAGTTTTACAGCTTCCTACGAGCAGTACTTC. Its translation: CASSFTASYEQYF.

This clonotype was recorded many times. The gene calls are TRBV7-8 and TRBJ2-1, with TRBD2 identical over 11 bases. Germline lookup yields CDR1 SGHVS and CDR2 FQNEAQ. The CDR3 spans 15 residues. Germline trimming cut 6 bases from V and 4 bases from J; bases unmatched to any gene: 5. The CDR3 spells CASRTSGSRYNEQFF. The CDR3 DNA sequence: TGTGCCAGCAGAACTAGCGGGAGTCGATACAATGAGCAGTTCTTC.

This CDR3 is CASSQTGTGDPNYGYTF. CDR3 coding DNA: TGCGCCAGCAGCCAAACGGGGACAGGGGATCCAAACTATGGCTACACCTTC. This rearrangement joins TRBV4-1 to TRBJ1-2; 10 nucleotides align to TRBD1. This CDR3 is 17 amino acids long. Germline V gene data show CDR1 as MGHRA and CDR2 as YSYEKL. Germline trimming cut 2 bases from V and 2 bases from J; bases unmatched to any gene: 8.

Only a few counts were recorded for this clonotype. This sequence joins TRBV20-1 and TRBJ2-5; D may match TRBD1 or TRBD2 (5 bases each). Germline V gives CDR1 DFQATT, CDR2 SNEGSKA (reference sequence). The V and J ends lost 5 bases and 4 bases respectively, with 14 bases between them. CDR3 size: 13 residues. The CDR3 sequence: CSAFPRDGETQYF. The DNA of the CDR3 is TGCAGTGCTTTCCCCCGGGACGGAGAGACCCAGTACTTC.

This clonotype was counted many times. CDR3 coding DNA: TGTGCCAGCAGCTGGGGACCGACTAATTCACCCCTCCACTTT. It translates to CASSWGPTNSPLHF. The rearrangement joins TRBV12-3 or TRBV12-4 to TRBJ1-6; tentative D call: TRBD1 (5 bases). The CDR3 covers 14 residues. Trimming stripped 6 bases from V and 6 bases from J, with 12 bases between.

The chain recombines TRBV25-1 with TRBJ2-7; D unresolved. Trimming removed 4 bases at V and 3 bases at J, with 16 bases between. CDR3 size: 15 residues. The germline V gene has CDR1 MGHDK and CDR2 SYGVNS. This CDR3 reads CASSAAQENLYEQYF. CDR3 DNA sequence: TGTGCCAGCAGTGCGGCTCAGGAGAACCTCTACGAGCAGTACTTC.

With respect to this clonotype: A single base separates this from a much larger clone, so it may be a read error. The J gene is TRBJ1-2, the V gene TRBV6-1, with D uncertain. CDR3 size: 15 residues. Trimming cost V 6 bases and J 8 bases, with 22 bases left between them. Germline V lookup: CDR1 MNHNS, CDR2 SASEGT. The CDR3: CASSSTRLRNHGYTF. The CDR3, as DNA: TGTGCCAGCAGCTCCACTAGGCTTAGGAACCACGGCTACACCTTC.

This clonotype was seen repeatedly, ten times or more. V and J are TRBV20-1 and TRBJ2-1; D might be TRBD2 (7 bases). Trimming took 6 bases from V and 8 from J, leaving 26 bases between them. Germline V gives CDR1 DFQATT, CDR2 SNEGSKA (reference sequence). The CDR3 has 16 residues. The DNA of the CDR3 is TGCAGTGCATTACTGGGGGCGACTAGCTCTCACGATGAGCAGTTCTTC. It encodes CSALLGATSSHDEQFF.

V is TRBV7-3 and J is TRBJ2-1; 7 nucleotides agree with TRBD1. V lost 0 bases, J lost 8 bases, and 7 bases stayed unmatched. There are 15 residues in the CDR3. The V gene's germline CDR1 is SGHTA and CDR2 FQGTGA. The CDR3 region has the DNA TGTGCCAGCAGCTTAACAGGGATAGGGGGCGATGAGCAGTTCTTC. It specifies CASSLTGIGGDEQFF.

This clonotype has at least ten counts. The chain carries TRBV12-3 or TRBV12-4 and TRBJ2-2; no reliable D call. This CDR3 comprises 13 residues. V lost 4 bases and J lost 7, with 10 bases in between. The CDR3 DNA reads TGTGCCAGCAGTTCTTTCTCTGTCGGGGAGCTGTTTTTT. It encodes CASSSFSVGELFF.

This clonotype was detected many times. This chain joins TRBV7-7 and TRBJ2-1; D gene unclear. This CDR3 is 15 amino acids long. V was pared by 2 bases and J by 4 bases, with 12 bases between. CDR1 and CDR2 (germline): SSHAT, FNYEAQ (reference sequence). As DNA, the CDR3 is TGTGCCAGCAGCTTAAGCAGAGACACTTACAATGAGCAGTTCTTC. Amino acid sequence: CASSLSRDTYNEQFF.

The chain recombines TRBV29-1 with TRBJ2-7; 7 positions match TRBD1. Germline V gene lookup returns CDR1 SQVTM and CDR2 ANQGSEA. V lost 6 bases, J lost 2 bases, and 13 bases stayed unmatched. The CDR3 loop spans 15 amino acids. The CDR3 sequence: CSVRKGAGDAYEQYF. CDR3 nucleotides: TGCAGCGTCAGGAAGGGGGCAGGGGATGCCTACGAGCAGTACTTC.